This T cell receptor beta chain was sequenced in a study of T cell responses to AZD1222 COVID-19 vaccine. Assay used: immunoSEQ multiplex PCR; TCRdb lists only in-frame clones, some missing. The data hold approximately 68,000 clones, with 88% observed a single time. The V and J ends lost 0 bases and 6 bases respectively, with 15 bases between them. The CDR3 runs to 16 residues. CDR1 and CDR2 from the germline V gene are SEHNR and FQNEAQ (reference sequence). The J gene is TRBJ2-1, the V gene TRBV7-9; tentative D call: TRBD2 (6 bases). The specimen comprised peripheral blood, sampled 28 days after the second dose of the MenACWY control vaccine. The clonotype originates from an adult who received the MenACWY meningococcal vaccine as a control. As DNA, the CDR3 is TGTGCCAGCAGCTTAGCGGGCCCTAGGGGAGGCAATGAGCAGTTCTTC. It translates to CASSLAGPRGGNEQFF.